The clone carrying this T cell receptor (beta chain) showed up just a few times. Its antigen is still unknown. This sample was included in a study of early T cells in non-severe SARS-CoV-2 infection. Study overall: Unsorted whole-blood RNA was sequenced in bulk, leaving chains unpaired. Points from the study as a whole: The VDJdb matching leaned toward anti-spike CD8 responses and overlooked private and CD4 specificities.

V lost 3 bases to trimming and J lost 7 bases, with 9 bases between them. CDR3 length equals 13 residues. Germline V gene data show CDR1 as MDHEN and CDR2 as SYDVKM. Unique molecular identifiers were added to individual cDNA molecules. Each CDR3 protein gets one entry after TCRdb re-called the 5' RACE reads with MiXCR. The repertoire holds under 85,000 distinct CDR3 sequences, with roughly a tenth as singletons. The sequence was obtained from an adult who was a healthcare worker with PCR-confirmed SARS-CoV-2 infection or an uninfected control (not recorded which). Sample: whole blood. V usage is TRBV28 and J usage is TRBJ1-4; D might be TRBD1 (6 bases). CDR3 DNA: TGTGCCAGCAGTTTGCTAGGGGGTGAAAAACTGTTTTTT. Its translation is CASSLLGGEKLFF.